Here is one T cell receptor (beta chain) with its context. This record belongs to a study of blood T cell repertoires in COVID-19. Germline-derived CDR1 and CDR2 are LGHDT and YNNKEL (reference sequence). V lost 2 bases, J lost 14 bases, and 8 bases stayed unmatched. The CDR3 totals 13 residues. TCRdb's copy holds only in-frame clones and misses some; the assay was immunoSEQ multiplex PCR. The table shows about 150,000 clones, with 65% to 90% occurring only once. Sequenced input: peripheral blood. This chain joins TRBV3-1 (or the pseudogene TRBV3-2) and TRBJ2-1; TRBD1 matches 8 bases. This sequence was found in a man between 65 and 85 years old with acute or convalescent COVID-19. In DNA form, the CDR3 reads TGTGCCAGCAGCCAATCTCCGGGACAGGTGGAGTTCTTC. Translating it yields CASSQSPGQVEFF.